The 8 T cell receptor beta chains below all came from one sample that was sequenced in a study of blood T cell repertoires in COVID-19. Profiled with immunoSEQ multiplex PCR; TCRdb holds only in-frame clones, not every one. In the table there are 200,000 to 300,000 clones, roughly 81% of which are singletons. Material: peripheral blood. These receptors were collected from a man over 45 with acute or convalescent COVID-19.

V and J are TRBV13 and TRBJ2-5; weak D call: TRBD2 (5 bases). Trimming stripped 2 bases from V and 4 bases from J, with 11 bases between. The germline gives CDR1 PRHDT, CDR2 FYEKMQ (reference sequence). The CDR3 extends over 14 amino acids. As DNA, the CDR3 is TGTGCCAGCAGCTTACGTTCGGAGGTAGAGACCCAGTACTTC. The encoded protein is CASSLRSEVETQYF. The full variable domain, completed using reference TRBV13 and TRBJ2-5, is AAGVIQSPRHLIKEKRETATLKCYPIPRHDTVYWYQQGPGQDPQFLISFYEKMQSDKGSIPDRFSAQQFSDYHSELNMSSLELGDSALYFCASSLRSEVETQYFGPGTRLLVL.

The V and J genes are TRBV30 and TRBJ1-2, with TRBD1 identical over 7 bases. Trimming took 2 bases from V and 1 from J; bases not matched to a gene: 4. Per the germline V gene, CDR1 is GTSNPN and CDR2 is SVGIG (reference sequence). The CDR3 is made up of 14 amino acids. The CDR3 here is CAWSQQGINYGYTF. CDR3 DNA: TGTGCCTGGAGTCAACAGGGGATTAACTATGGCTACACCTTC.

In DNA, the CDR3 is TGTGCCAGCAGCTTCTCCGGGAGCCCGGACTCCTACGGCTACACCTTC. The encoded protein is CASSFSGSPDSYGYTF. The chain has TRBV7-2 and TRBJ1-2, with D uncertain. The CDR3 contains 16 residues. Trimming removed 3 bases at V and 8 bases at J, with 22 bases between. The germline V gene encodes CDR1 SGHTA and CDR2 FQGNSA. The variable domain in full, with the rest retrieved from reference TRBV7-2 and TRBJ1-2, is GAGVSQSPSNKVTEKGKDVELRCDPISGHTALYWYRQSLGQGLEFLIYFQGNSAPDKSGLPSDRFSAERTGGSVSTLTIQRTQQEDSAVYLCASSFSGSPDSYGYTFGSGTRLTVV.

This clone was seen more than once but under ten times. This chain links TRBV6-5 with TRBJ1-6, with D unresolved. Germline assignment: CDR1 MNHEY and CDR2 SVGAGI. Trimming removed 6 bases at V and 5 bases at J, with 11 bases between. The CDR3 extends over 14 amino acids. The DNA for the CDR3 is TGTGCCAGCAGCGACCGAGGGAATAATTCACCCCTCCACTTT. Its protein is CASSDRGNNSPLHF.

The V and J genes are TRBV4-1 and TRBJ2-7; no definite D call. CDR1 and CDR2 (germline): MGHRA, YSYEKL. This CDR3 contains 15 residues. The V gene lost 2 bases and the J gene lost 3 bases, with 14 bases spanning the gap. The CDR3 protein is CASSQYDGPDYEQYF. The CDR3, as DNA: TGCGCCAGCAGCCAATACGATGGGCCCGACTACGAGCAGTACTTC.

The chain recombines TRBV3-1 (or the pseudogene TRBV3-2) with TRBJ1-2; D perhaps matches TRBD1 (5 bases). The V end was cut by 0 bases, the J end by 7 bases, with 18 bases between. The CDR3 spans 16 residues. Germline V gives CDR1 LGHDT, CDR2 YNNKEL (reference sequence). CDR3 sequence (DNA): TGTGCCAGCAGCCAAGAAAGAAGGGAGGGGCGGGTTGGCTACACCTTC. Protein: CASSQERREGRVGYTF.

The chain recombines TRBV19 with TRBJ2-1, with D unresolved. The CDR3 extends over 15 amino acids. Germline V lookup: CDR1 LNHDA, CDR2 SQIVND (reference sequence). V dropped 6 bases and J dropped 0 bases, with 12 bases sitting between them. CDR3 residues: CASRSEWSSYNEQFF. The CDR3 region has the DNA TGTGCCAGTAGGTCCGAGTGGAGCTCCTACAATGAGCAGTTCTTC.

The chain links TRBV7-2 to TRBJ2-5; TRBD2 is a possible D gene (6 bases). V lost 1 base and J lost 6, with 21 bases in between. Germline CDR1 SGHTA, CDR2 FQGNSA. The CDR3 is 17 amino acids. This CDR3 is CASSLVGGVSTWKTQYF. For the CDR3, the DNA is TGTGCCAGCAGCTTAGTTGGCGGGGTTTCGACGTGGAAGACCCAGTACTTC.